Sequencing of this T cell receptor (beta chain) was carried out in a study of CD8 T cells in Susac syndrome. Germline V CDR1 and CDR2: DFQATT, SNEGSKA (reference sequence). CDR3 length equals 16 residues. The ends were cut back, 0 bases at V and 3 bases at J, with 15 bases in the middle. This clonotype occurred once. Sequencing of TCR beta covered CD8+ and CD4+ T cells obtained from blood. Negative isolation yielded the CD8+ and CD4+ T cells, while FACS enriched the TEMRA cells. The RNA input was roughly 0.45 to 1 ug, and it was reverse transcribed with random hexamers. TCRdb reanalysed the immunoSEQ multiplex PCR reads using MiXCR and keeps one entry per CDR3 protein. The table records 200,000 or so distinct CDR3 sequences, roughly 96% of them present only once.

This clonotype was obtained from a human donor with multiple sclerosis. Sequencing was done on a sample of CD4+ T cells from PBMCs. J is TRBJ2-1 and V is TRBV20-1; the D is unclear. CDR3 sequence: CSARDRVGPIYNEQFF. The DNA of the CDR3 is TGCAGTGCTAGAGATCGAGTAGGGCCGATCTACAATGAGCAGTTCTTC.